Below, 28 T cell receptor beta chains from the same sample are listed, as sequenced in a study of preoperative IRX-2 immunotherapy in early breast cancer. TCRdb's table, derived via immunoSEQ multiplex PCR, lists solely in-frame clones and lacks some. This table holds about 23,000 clones, over 75% found once. Noted treatment: preoperative locoregional IRX-2 cytokine immunotherapy. The sequences come from tumor tissue, collected after IRX-2 immunotherapy. Source of these receptors: a human donor with breast cancer.

The V and J genes are TRBV4-1 and TRBJ2-5; 8 bases line up with TRBD2. V was pared by 0 bases and J by 10 bases, with 10 bases of the junction left unmatched. Germline values: CDR1 MGHRA, CDR2 YSYEKL. The CDR3 covers 15 residues. This chain's CDR3 is CASSQDRGGVGSQYF. CDR3 in DNA: TGCGCCAGCAGCCAAGATCGGGGGGGAGTGGGGAGCCAGTACTTC.

In its sample, this clone was seen once. V gene TRBV30 combines with J gene TRBJ2-5; maybe TRBD1 (5 bases). Trimming took off 2 bases at V and 1 base at J, with 8 bases between the two ends. CDR1 and CDR2 from the germline V gene are GTSNPN and SVGIG (reference sequence). The CDR3 contains 13 residues. CDR3: CAWSRTGQETQYF. The CDR3 DNA reads as TGTGCCTGGAGTAGAACAGGCCAAGAGACCCAGTACTTC.

By sample share, this clone is medium-sized. The chain couples TRBV2 to TRBJ1-2; D unresolved. CDR1 is SNHLY, CDR2 FYNNEI, per germline. CDR3 length equals 12 residues. V was cut by 6 bases and J by 2 bases, with 7 bases left in between. CDR3 amino acids: CASRGINYGYTF. The DNA of the CDR3 is TGTGCCAGCAGAGGGATCAACTATGGCTACACCTTC.

This chain links TRBV28 with TRBJ1-1, with TRBD1 as a possible D gene (5 bases). Trimming removed 5 bases from V and 1 base from J, with 8 bases in between. The length of the CDR3 is 13 residues. Germline V gene sequence: CDR1 MDHEN, CDR2 SYDVKM. As DNA, the CDR3 is TGTGCCAGCAGTCCGGGGGGGAACACTGAAGCTTTCTTT. This sequence encodes CASSPGGNTEAFF. Using reference TRBV28 and TRBJ1-1 for the parts outside the CDR3, the full variable domain is DVKVTQSSRYLVKRTGEKVFLECVQDMDHENMFWYRQDPGLGLRLIYFSYDVKMKEKGDIPEGYSVSREKKERFSLILESASTNQTSMYLCASSPGGNTEAFFGQGTRLTVV.

The chain employs TRBV18 and TRBJ1-3; the D is unclear. CDR1 is KGHSH and CDR2 is LQKENI in the germline V gene. This CDR3 is 17 amino acids long. Trimming left V 2 bases short and J 0 bases short, with 14 bases between. As DNA, the CDR3 is TGTGCCAGCTCACCAAGTGTTGCAGCTTACTCTGGAAACACCATATATTTT. Protein sequence: CASSPSVAAYSGNTIYF. Supplemented by reference TRBV18 and TRBJ1-3, the full variable domain reads NAGVMQNPRHLVRRRGQEARLRCSPMKGHSHVYWYRQLPEEGLKFMVYLQKENIIDESGMPKERFSAEFPKEGPSILRIQQVVRGDSAAYFCASSPSVAAYSGNTIYFGEGSWLTVV.

The chain couples TRBV29-1 to TRBJ2-3; D possibly corresponds to TRBD1 (6 bases). Trimming took 7 bases from V and 5 from J, leaving 13 bases between them. The CDR3 is 12 residues long. The V gene's germline CDR1 is SQVTM and CDR2 ANQGSEA. This CDR3 reads CSAATGKDTQYF. Here the CDR3 DNA reads TGCAGCGCCGCCACAGGGAAAGATACGCAGTATTTT.

V usage is TRBV19 and J usage is TRBJ1-6, with D tentatively TRBD1 (6 bases). This CDR3 region has 14 residues. Germline-derived CDR1 and CDR2 are LNHDA and SQIVND (reference sequence). V was shortened by 5 bases and J by 11 bases, with 16 bases between the two germline ends. CDR3 bases: TGTGCCAGTAGTCAGGGGCTCCCGACGGCACCCCTCCACTTT. Amino acids: CASSQGLPTAPLHF.

This chain connects TRBV9 to TRBJ2-1; a possible D gene is TRBD1 (6 bases). Germline-derived CDR1 and CDR2 are SGDLS and YYNGEE. V shed 0 bases and J shed 7 bases, with 14 bases lying between them. This CDR3 comprises 15 residues. CDR3 protein: CASSVGTERRNEQFF. CDR3 DNA sequence: TGTGCCAGCAGCGTAGGGACAGAGAGACGTAATGAGCAGTTCTTC.

The gene calls are TRBV5-1 and TRBJ1-1, with a tentative D call TRBD1 (5 bases). The CDR3 is made up of 13 amino acids. Trimming removed 5 bases from V and 1 base from J, with 9 bases in between. The germline V gene encodes CDR1 SGHRS and CDR2 YFSETQ. The CDR3 loop reads CASRGGTNTEAFF. CDR3 bases: TGCGCCAGCAGGGGCGGGACGAACACTGAAGCTTTCTTT.

The rearrangement uses TRBV6-5 and TRBJ2-7; 8 bases are shared with TRBD2. The CDR3 covers 15 residues. Looked up from germline, CDR1 is MNHEY and CDR2 is SVGAGI. J was trimmed by 0 bases and V by 7 bases; bases with no gene match: 8. The CDR3 sequence: CASTLRGGSSYEQYF. The DNA for the CDR3 is TGTGCCAGCACCCTCCGGGGGGGAAGCTCCTACGAGCAGTACTTC.

The CDR3, as DNA: TGTGCCAGCAGGAGGGGGCTGAACACCGGGGAGCTGTTTTTT. Its protein product is CASRRGLNTGELFF. V is TRBV28 and J is TRBJ2-2; 7 positions match TRBD1. This CDR3 has 14 amino acids. J gave up 1 base and V 6 bases, and 2 bases lay outside the gene matches. Germline assignment: CDR1 MDHEN and CDR2 SYDVKM.

This clone was counted a few times. V is TRBV6-6 and J is TRBJ1-1; D not certain. Germline-derived CDR1 and CDR2 are MNHNY and SVGAGI (reference sequence). This CDR3 spans 14 amino acids. The V gene lost 6 bases and the J gene lost 0 bases, with 11 bases spanning the gap. CDR3 nucleotide sequence: TGTGCCAGCAGGCTACGGAATTTGAACACTGAAGCTTTCTTT. This translates into CASRLRNLNTEAFF.

The CDR3 is CASSVALSSYEQYF. The CDR3, as DNA: TGTGCCAGCAGCGTAGCCCTGAGCTCCTACGAGCAGTACTTC. The chain carries TRBV9 and TRBJ2-7, with unresolved D. The V and J ends lost 0 bases and 0 bases respectively, with 7 bases between them. The germline CDR1 and CDR2 sequences are SGDLS and YYNGEE. CDR3 size: 14 residues.

The chain carries TRBV6-5 and TRBJ1-2, with TRBD1 as a possible D gene (6 bases). Looked up from germline, CDR1 is MNHEY and CDR2 is SVGAGI. The CDR3 totals 13 residues. Trimming cost V 6 bases and J 2 bases, with 10 bases left between them. This CDR3 reads CASSRDRNYGYTF. The CDR3 bases are TGTGCCAGCAGCCGCGACAGGAACTATGGCTACACCTTC.

V usage is TRBV5-6 and J usage is TRBJ2-7, with 8 bases fitting TRBD2. This CDR3 is 16 amino acids long. Germline-derived CDR1 and CDR2 are SGHDT and YYEEEE. V was pared by 0 bases and J by 0 bases, with 5 bases of the junction left unmatched. CDR3 in DNA: TGTGCCAGCAGCTTGGGGGGCGGGAGGTTCTCCTACGAGCAGTACTTC. It is translated as CASSLGGGRFSYEQYF. The full variable domain, completed using reference TRBV5-6 and TRBJ2-7, is DAGVTQSPTHLIKTRGQQVTLRCSPKSGHDTVSWYQQALGQGPQFIFQYYEEEERQRGNFPDRFSGHQFPNYSSELNVNALLLGDSALYLCASSLGGGRFSYEQYFGPGTRLTVT.

The rearrangement joins TRBV11-2 to TRBJ2-2; 11 positions agree with TRBD1. Germline assignment: CDR1 SGHAT and CDR2 FQNNGV. The V and J ends lost 5 bases and 5 bases, in that order; junction bases with no gene match: 7. This CDR3 has 16 amino acids. CDR3 nucleotide sequence: TGTGCCAGCAGCCACGGACAGGGGGCTGATACCGGGGAGCTGTTTTTT. Translating it yields CASSHGQGADTGELFF.

This rearrangement joins TRBV25-1 to TRBJ2-3; 7 nucleotides agree with TRBD1. Germline CDR1 MGHDK, CDR2 SYGVNS. This CDR3 is built from 16 residues. The V gene end was trimmed by 1 base and the J gene end by 0 bases; junction bases not matched to a gene: 4. The CDR3 loop reads CASSESGQVSTDTQYF. As DNA, the CDR3 is TGTGCCAGCAGTGAATCCGGACAGGTTAGCACAGATACGCAGTATTTT.

The chain uses TRBV5-4 and TRBJ2-1; TRBD2 matches at 7 bases. J was trimmed by 3 bases and V by 1 base; bases with no gene match: 4. This CDR3 spans 15 amino acids. Germline V CDR1 and CDR2: SGHNT, YYREEE (reference sequence). The CDR3 bases are TGTGCCAGCAGCTTGTCTCGCGGGAGCTACAATGAGCAGTTCTTC. The encoded protein is CASSLSRGSYNEQFF.

V and J are TRBV6-1 and TRBJ2-1; 11 positions agree with TRBD2. The V gene end was trimmed by 2 bases and the J gene end by 0 bases; junction bases not matched to a gene: 3. The CDR3 extends over 17 amino acids. Germline V gene lookup returns CDR1 MNHNS and CDR2 SASEGT. CDR3 DNA: TGTGCCAGCAGTGAATCTAGCGGGGGGAGCTCCTACAATGAGCAGTTCTTC. Translating gives CASSESSGGSSYNEQFF.

The V call is TRBV5-6, the J call TRBJ2-2; TRBD2 aligns across 7 bases. The CDR3 consists of 16 residues. Germline-derived CDR1 and CDR2 are SGHDT and YYEEEE. Trimming removed 0 bases from V and 3 bases from J; junction bases left unmatched: 5. Written as DNA, the CDR3 is TGTGCCAGCAGCTTGGAGGCTAGCGGTTACACCGGGGAGCTGTTTTTT. Amino acids: CASSLEASGYTGELFF. Variable domain in full (rest from reference TRBV5-6 and TRBJ2-2): DAGVTQSPTHLIKTRGQQVTLRCSPKSGHDTVSWYQQALGQGPQFIFQYYEEEERQRGNFPDRFSGHQFPNYSSELNVNALLLGDSALYLCASSLEASGYTGELFFGEGSRLTVL.

The chain recombines TRBV6-6 with TRBJ2-1; D gene ambiguous. CDR1 is MNHNY and CDR2 is SVGAGI in the germline V gene (reference sequence). V gave up 0 bases and J gave up 9 bases, with 9 bases separating them. There are 13 residues in the CDR3. CDR3 DNA: TGTGCCAGCAGTTACTCGTTCGTGGGTGAGCAGTTCTTC. This encodes CASSYSFVGEQFF.

The chain joins TRBV5-4 to TRBJ2-5; D ambiguous. Germline V gene sequence: CDR1 SGHNT, CDR2 YYREEE (reference sequence). V was cut by 3 bases and J by 5 bases, with 5 bases left in between. The CDR3 spans 11 residues. The CDR3 sequence: CASSSLETQYF. CDR3 DNA: TGTGCCAGCAGCTCCCTGGAGACCCAGTACTTC.

The chain is built from TRBV5-6 and TRBJ1-4; 7 bases are shared with TRBD1. V trimming: 5 bases; J trimming: 3 bases; junction bases outside the gene matches: 10. Per the germline V gene, CDR1 is SGHDT and CDR2 is YYEEEE. The CDR3 runs to 16 residues. CDR3 DNA sequence: TGTGCCAGCAGTTATAACAGGGGCTTGGCTAATGAAAAACTGTTTTTT. Protein: CASSYNRGLANEKLFF.

The rearrangement joins TRBV5-1 to TRBJ1-1; a possible D gene is TRBD1 (5 bases). The CDR3 runs to 14 residues. The germline gives CDR1 SGHRS, CDR2 YFSETQ. Between the trimmed V and J ends, which lost 3 bases and 1 base, there was a span of 10 bases. The CDR3 loop reads CASSSAGQNTEAFF. The DNA of the CDR3 is TGCGCCAGCAGCTCGGCCGGACAGAACACTGAAGCTTTCTTT.

The V and J genes are TRBV6-1 and TRBJ2-1; unclear D gene. The V end lost 2 bases, the J end lost 12 bases, and 8 bases lay between the germline ends. Germline CDR1 and CDR2: MNHNS and SASEGT. CDR3 length equals 11 residues. CDR3 DNA sequence: TGTGCCAGCAGTGAAAAGTATCCGCAGTTCTTC. Its translation: CASSEKYPQFF.

The rearrangement uses TRBV4-3 and TRBJ2-4; D is undetermined. In germline, CDR1 is LGHNA, CDR2 YSLEER. The CDR3 spans 14 residues. V was pared by 0 bases and J by 7 bases, with 10 bases between. This CDR3 is CASSQEKSRNIQYF. Here the CDR3 DNA reads TGCGCCAGCAGCCAAGAAAAGTCGCGTAACATTCAGTACTTC.

V gene TRBV5-4 combines with J gene TRBJ1-2, with unresolved D. Germline CDR1 and CDR2: SGHNT and YYREEE (reference sequence). CDR3 size: 13 residues. Trimming cost V 9 bases and J 7 bases, with 19 bases left between them. Here the CDR3 DNA reads TGTGCCACGGTCGGCGGTTTGGAATCTGGCTACACCTTC. Translating gives CATVGGLESGYTF.

The rearrangement joins TRBV19 to TRBJ2-4, with TRBD2 matching over 10 bases. CDR3 size: 14 residues. The V and J ends lost 2 bases and 5 bases, in that order; junction bases with no gene match: 0. Germline-derived CDR1 and CDR2 are LNHDA and SQIVND (reference sequence). CDR3 coding DNA: TGTGCCAGTAGTATACTAGCGGGAGAAAACATTCAGTACTTC. Encoded protein: CASSILAGENIQYF.